This entry is about one T cell receptor beta chain. What this receptor recognizes is not known. Base qualities are missing; no much larger clone stands one base away. The data belong to a study of chemoradiotherapy in HPV16-positive cancers (dated by TCRdb to 2022 to 2024). Notes on the research overall: Candidate HPV-specific T-cell clones and common TCR motifs were defined through functional T-cell assays on cells from two HPV16-positive patients. The study set out to ask whether T-cell immunity against the HPV oncoproteins E6 and E7 changes over the course of chemoradiotherapy and whether that immunity affects survival. The candidate HPV-specific TCRs and motifs were then tracked in TCR repertoires from about 90 patients with HPV-related cancers. What the work shows at the level of the full study, not this receptor alone: Expansion of candidate HPV-specific clones and E7-related TCR motifs was observed in the tumor microenvironment during treatment, whereas no such expansion was observed for non-HPV-specific T cells. Improved recurrence-free survival in HPV16-positive patients was associated with expansion of HPV-responsive T cells during chemoradiotherapy. The functional definition of HPV-specific T cells was derived from only a couple of HPV16-positive patients, and the survival association was reported for HPV16-positive patients.

The method was the immunoSEQ multiplex PCR assay. Held by TCRdb, this immuneACCESS table contains in-frame sequences only and omits some clones. Under half of the omission traces to an unresolved V gene where checked; the cause of the rest is unknown. The sample table shows roughly 34,000 clones, and approximately 90% are seen once. The ten largest account for around 2.3% of the sample. Repertoires were sampled repeatedly over the course of chemoradiotherapy, so clonal expansion could be followed in the tumor microenvironment. At the junction V is shortened by 8 bases and J by 2 bases, with 12 bases in between. The CDR3 numbers 13 residues from cysteine through phenylalanine. The CDR3 DNA has 39 bases and is translated from base 1. CDR1 is given as MNHNS and CDR2 as SASEGT, both from the germline V gene.

The TCR originated in a human donor with HPV-associated anogenital cancer. This specimen was blood, taken from a patient who underwent chemoradiotherapy. The rearranged chain carries TRBV6-1 and TRBJ2-5; TRBD2 is possibly the D segment (5 matching bases). In nucleotide form, the sequence is TGTGCCAGCTCAAAGCGGATACAAGAGACCCAGTACTTC. It is translated as CASSKRIQETQYF.